Listed here is a single T cell receptor beta chain. Original processing notes: Quantification of nucleated cells was approximated via reference gene primer amplification. Sequencing used immunoSEQ multiplex PCR; TCRdb keeps in-frame clones, though not all of them. V, J and clone size are those of that table, while D and trimming were read from the DNA. Among 250,000 or so clones, more than 75% were seen once, and the ten largest hold about 8.8%. This specimen belongs to a study of blood T cell repertoires in COVID-19. At the level of the study: Collection of acute and convalescent COVID-19 samples took place in the United States, Italy and Spain. Nucleic acid was either cDNA or gDNA, and it came from T cells, B-cell-depleted T cells, or PBMCs.

The J segment lost 7 bases and the V segment lost 5 bases, leaving 15 bases of the junction unmatched. CDR1 is SEHNR and CDR2 is FQNEAQ in the germline V gene (reference sequence). This CDR3 has 17 amino acids. The receptor was derived from a man in his forties with active or convalescent COVID-19. The sample was peripheral blood. The rearrangement uses TRBV7-9 and TRBJ2-1, with TRBD1 matching 9 bases. In DNA form, the CDR3 reads TGTGCCAGCAGCCAAACAGGGGGGACAGGGTTGATGAATGAGCAGTTCTTC. Protein: CASSQTGGTGLMNEQFF.